These 28 T cell receptor beta chains came from one sample sequenced in a study of CD8 T cells in ankylosing spondylitis. One entry per CDR3 protein, called by TCRdb with MiXCR from the 5' RACE reads. The repertoire consists of 200,000 to 250,000 distinct CDR3 sequences, with roughly 10% occurring once and the leading ten covering around a fifth. The specimen was blood, either unsorted or a sorted T cell fraction (not recorded which). Receptors were obtained from a male donor with ankylosing spondylitis or in good health (not recorded which).

Concerning this clonotype itself: A much larger clone sits a single nucleotide away, making a read error possible. The CDR3 does not close with the conserved phenylalanine or tryptophan, likely indicating a read error. This chain links TRBV20-1 with TRBJ2-7; D call uncertain. CDR1 and CDR2 (germline): DFQATT, SNEGSKA (reference sequence). The CDR3 is 14 residues long. V lost 6 bases and J lost 0, with 15 bases in between. CDR3 in amino acids: CSALDPTSSYEQYS. Here the CDR3 DNA reads TGCAGTGCGCTGGACCCAACAAGCTCCTACGAGCAGTACTCC.

This clonotype has ten or more counts. The chain links TRBV5-1 to TRBJ2-3; 9 bases align to TRBD2. V was clipped by 4 bases and J by 2 bases; unmatched bases: 8. CDR3 length: 16 residues. Germline V gives CDR1 SGHRS, CDR2 YFSETQ. CDR3 amino acids: CASSVRGGLYTDTQYF. CDR3 in DNA: TGCGCCAGCAGCGTGCGGGGGGGGCTGTACACAGATACGCAGTATTTT.

This chain links TRBV4-2 with TRBJ1-4, with D perhaps matching TRBD1 (6 bases). Trimming took 1 base from V and 3 from J, leaving 9 bases between them. Germline V CDR1 and CDR2: LGHNA, YNFKEQ. CDR3 length: 15 amino acids. The CDR3 nucleotides are TGTGCCAGCAGCCAAGTCAAGGGGGCTAATGAAAAACTGTTTTTT. Translation: CASSQVKGANEKLFF.

V usage is TRBV3-1 and J usage is TRBJ2-7, with TRBD2 identical over 7 bases. The CDR3 loop spans 14 amino acids. With V trimmed by 4 bases and J by 6 bases, 9 bases remained unmatched. The germline V gene encodes CDR1 LGHDT and CDR2 YNNKEL (reference sequence). CDR3: CASSRGGSGSEQYF. In DNA, the CDR3 is TGTGCCAGCAGCCGGGGAGGGAGTGGCTCCGAGCAGTACTTC.

This clonotype was detected ten times or more. This rearrangement joins TRBV19 to TRBJ1-1; D is undetermined. The V and J ends lost 8 bases and 1 base respectively, with 8 bases between them. CDR3 length equals 12 residues. Germline-derived CDR1 and CDR2 are LNHDA and SQIVND (reference sequence). The CDR3 DNA sequence: TGTGCCAGTGCCTCTCAGAACACTGAAGCTTTCTTT. Protein sequence: CASASQNTEAFF.

This clonotype was counted many times. CDR3 DNA: TGTGCCAGCAGCTACTCCGGGACAGGGCCCACAGATACGCAGTATTTT. Protein sequence: CASSYSGTGPTDTQYF. The chain is built from TRBV5-6 and TRBJ2-3; TRBD1 agrees at 9 bases. With 3 bases clipped from V and 2 bases from J, the junction kept 7 bases outside the gene matches. The CDR3 has 16 residues. Germline V CDR1 and CDR2: SGHDT, YYEEEE.

About this clonotype: Just one base apart from a much larger clone, this may be a read error. The rearrangement links TRBV15 to TRBJ2-3; tentatively, D is TRBD1 (5 bases). The germline V gene has CDR1 LNHNV and CDR2 YYDKDF (reference sequence). The CDR3 has 16 amino acids. CDR3 protein: CATSRDRIGATGTQYF. The CDR3 DNA sequence: TGTGCCACCAGCAGAGATCGTATTGGAGCCACAGGTACGCAGTATTTT. Filled out from reference TRBV15 and TRBJ2-3, the complete variable domain reads DAMVIQNPRYQVTQFGKPVTLSCSQTLNHNVMYWYQQKSSQAPKLLFHYYDKDFNNEADTPDNFQSRRPNTSFCFLDIRSPGLGDTAMYLCATSRDRIGATGTQYFGPGTRLTVL.

This clonotype was recorded a few times. V is TRBV19 and J is TRBJ2-5, with D maybe TRBD2 (6 bases). This CDR3 spans 14 amino acids. In germline, CDR1 is LNHDA, CDR2 SQIVND (reference sequence). Trimming pared 0 bases from V and 7 bases from J, leaving 12 bases between. The CDR3 DNA sequence: TGTGCCAGTAGTATAGATCCCGACGGGGGGACCCAGTACTTC. This encodes CASSIDPDGGTQYF. Combining the CDR3 with reference TRBV19 and TRBJ2-5 gives the whole variable domain DGGITQSPKYLFRKEGQNVTLSCEQNLNHDAMYWYRQDPGQGLRLIYYSQIVNDFQKGDIAEGYSVSREKKESFPLTVTSAQKNPTAFYLCASSIDPDGGTQYFGPGTRLLVL.

This clonotype occurred many times. The V call is TRBV18, the J call TRBJ1-5; perhaps TRBD1 as D (5 bases). The CDR3 loop spans 19 amino acids. The V gene's germline CDR1 is KGHSH and CDR2 LQKENI. V shed 1 base and J shed 1 base, with 20 bases lying between them. The CDR3 protein is CASSPLGPPGGSSNQPQHF. The CDR3 nucleotides read TGTGCCAGCTCACCACTAGGACCACCTGGGGGATCGAGCAATCAGCCCCAGCATTTT.

This clonotype was seen at least ten times. The chain recombines TRBV7-8 with TRBJ2-1; tentatively, D is TRBD1 (6 bases). The CDR3 consists of 15 residues. V lost 4 bases and J lost 0, with 10 bases in between. Germline lookup yields CDR1 SGHVS and CDR2 FQNEAQ. The CDR3 DNA reads TGTGCCAGCAGCTATACAGGGTCCTCCTACAATGAGCAGTTCTTC. Its translation: CASSYTGSSYNEQFF.

Comments on this clonotype: Being one base from a much bigger clone, this may be a read error. Likely a read error: the CDR3 ends without its conserved phenylalanine or tryptophan. The chain links TRBV20-1 to TRBJ2-3; 11 bases match TRBD2. CDR3 length: 14 amino acids. From germline, CDR1 is DFQATT and CDR2 SNEGSKA (reference sequence). The trim removed 3 bases at V and 4 bases at J, leaving 3 bases unmatched. CDR3 DNA: TGCAGTGCTAGCCTAGCGGGGGGTCCAGATACGCAGTATCTT. Amino acids: CSASLAGGPDTQYL.

This clonotype occurred many times. This chain uses TRBV5-8 with TRBJ2-3; D possibly matches TRBD1 or TRBD2 (5 bases each). The CDR3 runs to 15 residues. CDR1 and CDR2 (germline): SGHTS, YDEGEE. The V end lost 4 bases, the J end lost 2 bases, and 14 bases lay between the germline ends. The CDR3 spells CASSRGFDFTDTQYF. For the CDR3, the DNA is TGTGCCAGCAGCCGGGGCTTTGATTTCACAGATACGCAGTATTTT.

The chain is built from TRBV6-1 and TRBJ2-4; D unresolved. The CDR3 is 12 amino acids. Trimming removed 2 bases from V and 14 bases from J, with 13 bases in between. The V gene's germline CDR1 is MNHNS and CDR2 SASEGT. For the CDR3, the DNA is TGTGCCAGCAGTGAAAGCCCCAGCGAAAAGTACTTC. This encodes CASSESPSEKYF.

This chain uses TRBV7-9 with TRBJ2-2; TRBD2 is a possible D gene (5 bases). Germline V gives CDR1 SEHNR, CDR2 FQNEAQ (reference sequence). The CDR3 has 14 residues. CDR3 residues: CAAGLAQNTGELFF. The CDR3 nucleotides are TGTGCTGCTGGCCTAGCCCAGAACACCGGGGAGCTGTTTTTT.

This clonotype has at least ten counts. The gene calls are TRBV12-3 or TRBV12-4 and TRBJ2-5; D remains ambiguous. Trimming shortened V by 7 bases and J by 5 bases, and 20 bases separated the two germline ends. The CDR3 consists of 15 residues. DNA of the CDR3: TGTGCCAGCAAAAAGGGAATCGAAACGGAGGAGACCCAGTACTTC. Its protein product is CASKKGIETEETQYF.

This rearrangement joins TRBV5-1 to TRBJ2-6; a possible D gene is TRBD1 (6 bases). Deletions cut 0 bases from V and 2 bases from J, with 9 bases between. Germline CDR1 reads SGHRS; CDR2 reads YFSETQ. This CDR3 is 16 amino acids long. This chain's CDR3 is CASSLDRQAGANVLTF. DNA for the CDR3: TGCGCCAGCAGCTTGGACCGACAGGCTGGGGCCAACGTCCTGACTTTC.

The V and J genes are TRBV5-1 and TRBJ2-6, with D perhaps matching TRBD1 (6 bases). Trimming pared 0 bases from V and 0 bases from J, leaving 10 bases between. Germline V gene sequence: CDR1 SGHRS, CDR2 YFSETQ. CDR3 length: 17 residues. This CDR3 reads CASSLGQALSGANVLTF. The CDR3 DNA sequence: TGCGCCAGCAGCTTGGGACAGGCCCTCTCTGGGGCCAACGTCCTGACTTTC.

This clonotype was counted ten times or more. The V and J genes are TRBV28 and TRBJ2-1; D is possibly TRBD1 (7 bases). V lost 6 bases to trimming and J lost 3 bases, with 21 bases between them. Per germline, CDR1 MDHEN and CDR2 SYDVKM. The CDR3 consists of 17 residues. The CDR3 reads CASRTLSGGDSYNEQFF. The DNA of the CDR3 is TGTGCCAGCAGGACCCTCTCAGGCGGGGACAGCTACAATGAGCAGTTCTTC.

This clonotype was seen ten or more times. This CDR3 is CASSLRTPREGELFF. Here the CDR3 DNA reads TGCGCCAGCAGCTTGAGGACACCCCGGGAAGGGGAGCTGTTTTTT. The chain links TRBV5-1 to TRBJ2-2; the D gene could be TRBD1 or TRBD2 (5 bases each). Per the germline V gene, CDR1 is SGHRS and CDR2 is YFSETQ. The CDR3 is 15 amino acids. V shed 1 base and J shed 8 bases, with 15 bases lying between them.

There are many counts of this clonotype. V gene TRBV5-1 combines with J gene TRBJ2-7; D ambiguous. The germline gives CDR1 SGHRS, CDR2 YFSETQ. The CDR3 totals 12 residues. The ends were cut back, 3 bases at V and 6 bases at J, with 10 bases in the middle. This chain's CDR3 is CASSSLGGEQYF. In DNA form, the CDR3 reads TGCGCCAGCAGCTCCCTGGGTGGCGAGCAGTACTTC.

This clonotype has more than one count but fewer than ten. The chain employs TRBV7-9 and TRBJ1-4, with a weak D call TRBD1 (5 bases). The CDR3 has 15 amino acids. V gave up 1 base and J gave up 5 bases, with 11 bases separating them. CDR1 and CDR2 (germline): SEHNR, FQNEAQ (reference sequence). The CDR3 DNA follows: TGTGCCAGCAGCTTAGAACGGGGGATGAATGAAAAACTGTTTTTT. It codes for CASSLERGMNEKLFF.

This clonotype has a handful of counts. V and J are TRBV28 and TRBJ2-7; tentative D call: TRBD1 (6 bases). With 4 bases removed from V and 1 base from J, the gap between germline ends came to 17 bases. This CDR3 spans 16 amino acids. Per germline, CDR1 MDHEN and CDR2 SYDVKM. CDR3 in DNA: TGTGCCAGCAGTTCGTACAGGGTTCCGAAGTCCTACGAGCAGTACTTC. Protein sequence: CASSSYRVPKSYEQYF.

This clonotype was counted ten times or more. The V gene is TRBV5-1, the J gene TRBJ2-5, with unresolved D. CDR1 and CDR2 from the germline V gene are SGHRS and YFSETQ. This CDR3 comprises 13 residues. The V end was cut by 4 bases, the J end by 4 bases, with 11 bases between. CDR3 DNA: TGCGCCAGCAGCACAGCCAGTGGAGAGACCCAGTACTTC. It translates to CASSTASGETQYF.

The chain recombines TRBV12-3 or TRBV12-4 with TRBJ2-3; 8 nucleotides agree with TRBD1. This CDR3 comprises 15 residues. J was trimmed by 2 bases and V by 5 bases; bases with no gene match: 6. The CDR3 DNA reads TGTGCCAGCAGTCGAGGACAGGGCCCCACAGATACGCAGTATTTT. Translated, it gives CASSRGQGPTDTQYF.

Comments on this clonotype: One end of the junction is discordant with germline, which a read error may explain. V gene TRBV5-1 combines with J gene TRBJ2-7; 9 nucleotides agree with TRBD1. The CDR3 contains 15 residues. Germline CDR1 reads SGHRS; CDR2 reads YFSETQ. The CDR3 sequence: CASSLLGQGSSEQYF. The CDR3 nucleotides read TGCGCCAGCAGCTTGCTTGGACAGGGGTCCTCCGAGCAGTACTTC.

This clonotype has just a few counts. This CDR3 reads CASSLGPWRTQETQYF. DNA of the CDR3: TGTGCCAGCAGCTTAGGACCGTGGCGGACACAAGAGACCCAGTACTTC. The chain recombines TRBV7-2 with TRBJ2-5, with D perhaps matching TRBD1 (5 bases). CDR1 and CDR2 from the germline V gene are SGHTA and FQGNSA. The CDR3 is made up of 16 amino acids. V was trimmed by 1 base and J by 2 bases, leaving 14 bases between them.

The chain combines TRBV11-2 with TRBJ1-2; D gene ambiguous. CDR3 length equals 13 residues. The V and J ends lost 3 bases and 4 bases respectively, with 9 bases between them. In germline, CDR1 is SGHAT, CDR2 FQNNGV. The CDR3 DNA is TGTGCCAGCAGCTTTGGGGATCTCTATGGCTACACCTTC. Translated, it gives CASSFGDLYGYTF.

Only a few counts were recorded for this clonotype. The V gene is TRBV3-1, the J gene TRBJ2-2, with 10 bases aligning to TRBD2. Germline V CDR1 and CDR2: LGHDT, YNNKEL (reference sequence). The V gene end was trimmed by 1 base and the J gene end by 5 bases; junction bases not matched to a gene: 7. The CDR3 consists of 17 residues. The CDR3 reads CASSQGGLAIFTGELFF. Written as DNA, the CDR3 is TGTGCCAGCAGCCAAGGGGGACTAGCGATTTTTACCGGGGAGCTGTTTTTT.